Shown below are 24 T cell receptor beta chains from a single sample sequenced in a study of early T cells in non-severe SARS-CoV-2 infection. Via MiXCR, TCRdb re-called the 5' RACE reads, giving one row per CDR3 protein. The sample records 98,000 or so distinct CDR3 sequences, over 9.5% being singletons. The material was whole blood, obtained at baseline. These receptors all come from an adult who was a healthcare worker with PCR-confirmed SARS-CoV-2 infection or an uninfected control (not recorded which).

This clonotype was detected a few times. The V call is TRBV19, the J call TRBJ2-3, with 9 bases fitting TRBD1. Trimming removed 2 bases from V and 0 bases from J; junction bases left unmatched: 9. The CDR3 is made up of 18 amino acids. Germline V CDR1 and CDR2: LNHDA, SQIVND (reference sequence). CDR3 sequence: CASSIFFIGTGSTDTQYF. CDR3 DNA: TGTGCCAGTAGTATATTTTTCATTGGGACAGGGAGCACAGATACGCAGTATTTT.

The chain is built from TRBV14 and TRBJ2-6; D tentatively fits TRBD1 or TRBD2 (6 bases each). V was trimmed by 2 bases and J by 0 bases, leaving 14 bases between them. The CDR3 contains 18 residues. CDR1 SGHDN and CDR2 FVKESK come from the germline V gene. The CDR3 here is CASSQPGGKPSGANVLTF. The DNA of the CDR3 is TGTGCCAGCAGCCAACCCGGGGGCAAACCCTCTGGGGCCAACGTCCTGACTTTC. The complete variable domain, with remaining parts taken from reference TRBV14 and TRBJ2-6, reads EAGVTQFPSHSVIEKGQTVTLRCDPISGHDNLYWYRRVMGKEIKFLLHFVKESKQDESGMPNNRFLAERTGGTYSTLKVQPAELEDSGVYFCASSQPGGKPSGANVLTFGAGSRLTVL.

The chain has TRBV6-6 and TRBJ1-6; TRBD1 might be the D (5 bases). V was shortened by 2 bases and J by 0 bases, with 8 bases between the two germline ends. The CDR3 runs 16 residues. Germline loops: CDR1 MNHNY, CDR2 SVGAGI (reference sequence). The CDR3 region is CASSYGGTSYNSPLHF. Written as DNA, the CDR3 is TGTGCCAGCAGTTACGGGGGAACCTCCTATAATTCACCCCTCCACTTT.

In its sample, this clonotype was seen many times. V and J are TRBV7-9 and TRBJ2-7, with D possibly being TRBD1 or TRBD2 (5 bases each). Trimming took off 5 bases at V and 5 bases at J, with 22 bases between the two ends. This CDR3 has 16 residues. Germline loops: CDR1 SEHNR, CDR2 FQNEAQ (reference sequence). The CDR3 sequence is CASSPTGLGAINEQYF. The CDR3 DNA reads TGTGCCAGCAGCCCTACGGGGTTAGGGGCGATAAACGAGCAGTACTTC.

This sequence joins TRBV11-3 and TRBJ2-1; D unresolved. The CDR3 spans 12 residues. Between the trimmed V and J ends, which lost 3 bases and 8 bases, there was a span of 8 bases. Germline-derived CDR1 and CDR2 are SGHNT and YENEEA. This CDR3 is CASSFNAHEQFF. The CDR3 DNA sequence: TGTGCCAGCAGCTTTAATGCCCATGAGCAGTTCTTC. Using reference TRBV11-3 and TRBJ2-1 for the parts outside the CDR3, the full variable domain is EAGVVQSPRYKIIEKKQPVAFWCNPISGHNTLYWYLQNLGQGPELLIRYENEEAVDDSQLPKDRFSAERLKGVDSTLKIQPAELGDSAVYLCASSFNAHEQFFGPGTRLTVL.

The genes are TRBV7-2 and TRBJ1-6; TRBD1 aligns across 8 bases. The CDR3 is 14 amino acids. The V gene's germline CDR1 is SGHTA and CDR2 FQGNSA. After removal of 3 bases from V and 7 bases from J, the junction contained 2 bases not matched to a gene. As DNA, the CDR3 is TGTGCCAGCAGCTTTGACAGGGGAAATTCACCCCTCCACTTT. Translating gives CASSFDRGNSPLHF.

The CDR3 region is CATLYLGGGEQYF. The DNA of the CDR3 is TGTGCCACCCTTTATTTAGGGGGCGGAGAGCAGTACTTC. The chain joins TRBV6-6 to TRBJ2-7; TRBD1 aligns across 7 bases. The CDR3 has 13 residues. J lost 7 bases, V lost 10 bases, and 13 bases had no gene match. Germline V gives CDR1 MNHNY, CDR2 SVGAGI (reference sequence).

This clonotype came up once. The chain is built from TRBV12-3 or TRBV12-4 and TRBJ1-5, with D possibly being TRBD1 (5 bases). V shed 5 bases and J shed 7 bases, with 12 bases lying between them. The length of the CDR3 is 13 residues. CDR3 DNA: TGTGCCAGCAGTCTCCCCGGGGGGCAGCCCCAGCATTTT. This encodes CASSLPGGQPQHF.

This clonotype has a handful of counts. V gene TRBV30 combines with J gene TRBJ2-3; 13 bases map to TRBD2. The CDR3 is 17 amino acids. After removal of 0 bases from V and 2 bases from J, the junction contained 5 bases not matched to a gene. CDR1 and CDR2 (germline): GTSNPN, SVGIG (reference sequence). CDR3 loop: CAWSVLGTSGTTDTQYF. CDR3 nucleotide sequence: TGTGCCTGGAGTGTACTAGGGACTAGCGGGACCACAGATACGCAGTATTTT.

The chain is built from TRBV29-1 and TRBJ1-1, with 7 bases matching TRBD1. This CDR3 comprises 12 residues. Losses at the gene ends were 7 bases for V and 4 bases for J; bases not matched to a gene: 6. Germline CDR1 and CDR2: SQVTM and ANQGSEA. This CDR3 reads CSARQGSTEAFF. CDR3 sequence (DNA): TGCAGCGCAAGACAGGGTTCCACTGAAGCTTTCTTT.

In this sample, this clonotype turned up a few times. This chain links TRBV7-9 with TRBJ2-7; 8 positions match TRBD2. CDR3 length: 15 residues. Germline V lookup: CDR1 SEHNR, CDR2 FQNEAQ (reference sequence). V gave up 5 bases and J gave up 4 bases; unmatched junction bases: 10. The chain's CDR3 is CASSLTMGTRYEQYF. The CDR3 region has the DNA TGTGCCAGCAGCCTAACCATGGGGACTAGATACGAGCAGTACTTC.

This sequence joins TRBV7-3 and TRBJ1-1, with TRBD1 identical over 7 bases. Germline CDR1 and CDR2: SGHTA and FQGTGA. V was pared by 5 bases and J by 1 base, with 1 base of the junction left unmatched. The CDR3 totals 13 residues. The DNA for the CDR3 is TGTGCCAGCAGCCGGGACAGGAACACTGAAGCTTTCTTT. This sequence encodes CASSRDRNTEAFF.

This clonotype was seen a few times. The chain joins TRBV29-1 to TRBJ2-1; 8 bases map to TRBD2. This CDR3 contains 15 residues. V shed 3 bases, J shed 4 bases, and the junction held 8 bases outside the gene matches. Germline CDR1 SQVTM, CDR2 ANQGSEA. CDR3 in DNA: TGCAGCGTTGAGGAAACTAGCGGAGCATACAATGAGCAGTTCTTC. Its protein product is CSVEETSGAYNEQFF.

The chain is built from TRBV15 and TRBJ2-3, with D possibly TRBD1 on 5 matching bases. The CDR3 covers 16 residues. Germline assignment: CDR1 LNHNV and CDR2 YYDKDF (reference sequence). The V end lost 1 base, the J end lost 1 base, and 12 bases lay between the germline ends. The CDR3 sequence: CATSRGVQAGTDTQYF. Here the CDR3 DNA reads TGTGCCACCAGCAGAGGGGTACAGGCGGGCACAGATACGCAGTATTTT. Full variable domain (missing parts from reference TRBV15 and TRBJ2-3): DAMVIQNPRYQVTQFGKPVTLSCSQTLNHNVMYWYQQKSSQAPKLLFHYYDKDFNNEADTPDNFQSRRPNTSFCFLDIRSPGLGDTAMYLCATSRGVQAGTDTQYFGPGTRLTVL.

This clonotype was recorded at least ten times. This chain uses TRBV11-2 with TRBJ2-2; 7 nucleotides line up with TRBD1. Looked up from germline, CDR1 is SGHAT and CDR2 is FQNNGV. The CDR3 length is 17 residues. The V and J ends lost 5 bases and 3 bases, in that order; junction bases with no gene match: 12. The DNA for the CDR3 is TGTGCCAGCAGCCTCCGGACAGGATGGGCGCACACCGGGGAGCTGTTTTTT. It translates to CASSLRTGWAHTGELFF.

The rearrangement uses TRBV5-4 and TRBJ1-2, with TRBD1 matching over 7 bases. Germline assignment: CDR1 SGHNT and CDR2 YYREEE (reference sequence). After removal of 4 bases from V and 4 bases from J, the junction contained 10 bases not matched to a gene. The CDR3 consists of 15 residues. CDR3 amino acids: CASSPTTGQGYGYTF. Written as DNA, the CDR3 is TGTGCCAGCAGCCCAACGACAGGGCAAGGCTATGGCTACACCTTC.

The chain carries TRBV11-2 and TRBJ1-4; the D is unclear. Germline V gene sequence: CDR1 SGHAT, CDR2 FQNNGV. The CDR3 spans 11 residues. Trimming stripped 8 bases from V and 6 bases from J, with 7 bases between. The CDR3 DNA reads TGTGCCAGCGCCTTTGATGAAAAACTGTTTTTT. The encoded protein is CASAFDEKLFF.

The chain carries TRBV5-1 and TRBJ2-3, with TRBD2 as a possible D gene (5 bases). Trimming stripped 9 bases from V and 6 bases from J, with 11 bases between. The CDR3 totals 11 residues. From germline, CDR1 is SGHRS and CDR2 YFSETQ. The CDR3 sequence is CATKLEDTQYF. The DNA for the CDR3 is TGCGCCACCAAACTAGAGGATACGCAGTATTTT.

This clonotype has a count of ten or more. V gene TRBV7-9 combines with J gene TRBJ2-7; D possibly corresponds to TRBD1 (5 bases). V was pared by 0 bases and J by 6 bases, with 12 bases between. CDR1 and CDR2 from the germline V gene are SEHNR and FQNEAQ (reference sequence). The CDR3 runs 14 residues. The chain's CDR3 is CASSLAQAKGEQYF. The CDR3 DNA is TGTGCCAGCAGCTTAGCACAGGCTAAAGGCGAGCAGTACTTC. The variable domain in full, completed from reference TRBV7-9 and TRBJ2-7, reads DTGVSQNPRHKITKRGQNVTFRCDPISEHNRLYWYRQTLGQGPEFLTYFQNEAQLEKSRLLSDRFSAERPKGSFSTLEIQRTEQGDSAMYLCASSLAQAKGEQYFGPGTRLTVT.

Here the CDR3 DNA reads TGTGCCAGCAGTTTCTCAGGACAGGGATATGAAAAACTGTTTTTT. This encodes CASSFSGQGYEKLFF. The chain is built from TRBV12-3 or TRBV12-4 and TRBJ1-4; 8 bases are shared with TRBD1. V was pared by 3 bases and J by 6 bases, with 6 bases of the junction left unmatched. The CDR3 consists of 15 residues.

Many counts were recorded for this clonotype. The CDR3 sequence is CASSLNSDPNTEAFF. CDR3 in DNA: TGTGCCAGCAGCCTGAACTCGGACCCGAACACTGAAGCTTTCTTT. The J gene is TRBJ1-1, the V gene TRBV7-9, with D hard to call. Germline CDR1 SEHNR, CDR2 FQNEAQ (reference sequence). CDR3 size: 15 residues. V was clipped by 5 bases and J by 1 base, with 14 bases between them.

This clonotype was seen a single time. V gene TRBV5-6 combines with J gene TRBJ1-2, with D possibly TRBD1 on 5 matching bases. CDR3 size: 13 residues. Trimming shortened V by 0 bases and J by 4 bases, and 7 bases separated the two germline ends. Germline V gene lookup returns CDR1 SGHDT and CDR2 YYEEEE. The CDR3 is CASSLAGIYGYTF. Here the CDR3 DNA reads TGTGCCAGCAGCTTGGCAGGGATCTATGGCTACACCTTC.

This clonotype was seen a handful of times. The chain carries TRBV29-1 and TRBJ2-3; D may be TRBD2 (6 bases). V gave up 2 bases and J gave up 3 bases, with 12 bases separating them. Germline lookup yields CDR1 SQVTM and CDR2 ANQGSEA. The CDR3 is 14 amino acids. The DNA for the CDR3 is TGCAGCGTTGAACGGAAGGAGGGGACAGATACGCAGTATTTT. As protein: CSVERKEGTDTQYF.

The CDR3 DNA reads as TGTGCCAGTAACAGAGGACTAGCGGAAAGCACAGATACGCAGTATTTT. Encoded protein: CASNRGLAESTDTQYF. The V call is TRBV19, the J call TRBJ2-3; 10 bases are a match to TRBD2. The germline V gene encodes CDR1 LNHDA and CDR2 SQIVND (reference sequence). The CDR3 length is 16 residues. The V gene end was trimmed by 7 bases and the J gene end by 0 bases; junction bases not matched to a gene: 7.